The rows below give T cell receptor beta chains drawn from one sample of a study of OX40 agonist ivuxolimab in advanced cancers. Produced via immunoSEQ multiplex PCR; TCRdb's table is partial and in-frame only. The table includes 30,000 or so clones, approximately 80% detected once. The material was CD4+ or CD8+ T cells sorted from blood, obtained in a trial of the OX40 agonist ivuxolimab. These receptors were obtained from an adult with an advanced solid tumor such as melanoma, head and neck, liver or kidney cancer. CDR3s include the opening cysteine and the closing phenylalanine or tryptophan. Fields, in order: D gene, J gene, clone size, V gene, CDR3 protein, CDR3 DNA. D genes are given only for firm matches. Not every row has a clone size; where given, it reads once, few, many or a size class.

>-|TRBJ1-1|-|TRBV10-3
CAISESGGEAFF
TGTGCCATCAGTGAGTCGGGTGGTGAAGCTTTCTTT
>-|TRBJ1-5|-|TRBV6-5
CASSYSSKNQPQHF
TGTGCCAGCAGTTACTCGAGTAAGAATCAGCCCCAGCATTTT
>-|TRBJ2-7|-|TRBV9
CASSVEQITYEQYF
TGTGCCAGCAGCGTAGAACAGATAACCTACGAGCAGTACTTC
>-|TRBJ1-1|few|TRBV7-9
CASSSNRKNTEAFF
TGTGCCAGCAGTTCTAACCGGAAGAACACTGAAGCTTTCTTT
>TRBD1|TRBJ2-7|-|TRBV30
CAWSERGPYEQYF
TGTGCCTGGAGTGAAAGGGGGCCCTACGAGCAGTACTTC
>-|TRBJ1-1|few|TRBV5-8
CASSLFFDTEAFF
TGTGCCAGCAGCTTATTTTTCGACACTGAAGCTTTCTTT
>TRBD1|TRBJ1-1|-|TRBV19
CASTRDRGTEAFF
TGTGCCAGTACCCGAGACAGGGGAACTGAAGCTTTCTTT
>-|TRBJ1-5|-|TRBV7-6
CASSLRQGEQPQHF
TGTGCCAGCAGCTTACGGCAGGGAGAGCAGCCCCAGCATTTT
>-|TRBJ1-1|few|TRBV7-3
CASSRRQLTEAFF
TGTGCCAGCAGCCGCAGACAGCTCACTGAAGCTTTCTTT
>TRBD1|TRBJ1-1|few|TRBV15
CATSRGAGGHSDTEAFF
TGTGCCACCAGCAGAGGCGCAGGGGGACATTCAGATACTGAAGCTTTCTTT
>TRBD1|TRBJ1-2|-|TRBV18
CASSTTATGGEGYTF
TGTGCCAGCTCAACCACAGCAACAGGGGGCGAAGGCTACACCTTC
>-|TRBJ2-7|-|TRBV5-3
CARSLACGSTHEQYF
TGTGCCAGAAGCTTGGCTTGCGGCTCCACGCACGAGCAGTACTTC
>-|TRBJ2-1|-|TRBV25-1
CASSEYGRQQFF
TGTGCCAGCAGTGAATACGGTCGCCAGCAGTTCTTC
>TRBD1|TRBJ2-7|-|TRBV5-6
CASSFYRGIGYEQYF
TGTGCCAGCAGCTTTTACAGGGGAATTGGCTACGAGCAGTACTTC
>-|TRBJ2-3|-|TRBV19
CASPPPRGDRSTDTQYF
TGTGCCAGTCCCCCACCTCGGGGAGACCGAAGCACAGATACGCAGTATTTT
>-|TRBJ1-1|medium-sized|TRBV4-1
CASSQEGRGWTEAFF
TGCGCCAGCAGCCAAGAGGGAAGGGGATGGACTGAAGCTTTCTTT
>-|TRBJ2-1|-|TRBV10-3
CAISDYMADSYNEQFF
TGTGCCATCAGTGATTATATGGCTGACTCCTACAATGAGCAGTTCTTC
>-|TRBJ1-1|-|TRBV6-6
CASSWVKHTEAFF
TGTGCCAGCAGTTGGGTGAAGCACACTGAAGCTTTCTTT
>-|TRBJ2-5|-|TRBV14
CASSQDWRGAIGQYF
TGTGCCAGCAGCCAAGACTGGAGGGGGGCTATAGGGCAGTACTTC